This T cell receptor (beta chain) was sequenced in a study of shared clonotypes between healthy human individuals. Points on this clone: This sample also contains other DNA sequences that code for the same CDR3.

The CDR3 runs to 14 residues. V shed 0 bases and J shed 3 bases, with 9 bases lying between them. CDR1 is PRHDT and CDR2 is FYEKMQ in the germline V gene (reference sequence). Naive CD8 populations comprised CD45RO-negative cells positively selected for CCR7, excluding terminally differentiated effector memory CD45RA+ cells. Data came from immunoSEQ multiplex PCR; TCRdb stores just in-frame clones and leaves some out. The sample yields millions of clones, about 95% seen once. The receptor was derived from a man between 18 and 29 years old in good health. The sample comprised naive CD8+ T cells sorted from blood. This chain joins TRBV13 and TRBJ2-7; D ambiguous. In DNA form, the CDR3 reads TGTGCCAGCAGCTTAGGCGCAGGCGACTACGAGCAGTACTTC. Amino acid sequence: CASSLGAGDYEQYF.